The clone carrying this T cell receptor (beta chain) appeared a single time. The target antigen is unknown. This sample includes further DNA sequences coding for the same CDR3. This entry belongs to a study of cytotoxic CD8 clonotypes in ibrutinib-treated CLL. Whole-study context: Enrolment comprised about 10 relapsed/refractory and more than 14 treatment-naive patients; fewer than 18 were IGHV unmutated. Study-level points and caveats: The clonality rise at ibrutinib response reflected private clonotype expansion. Clonality climbed at ibrutinib response, then dropped toward baseline at progression.

V lost 2 bases and J 2 bases, leaving 2 bases between the germline ends. Germline CDR1 and CDR2: KGHSH and LQKENI. The CDR3 sequence is 12 residues long. Assay: immunoSEQ multiplex PCR; the TCRdb copy retains only in-frame clones and omits some. The data hold around 160,000 clones, with roughly 80% observed a single time. The TCR originated in a human donor with chronic lymphocytic leukemia. Here the sequenced sample was PBMCs, taken after 12 months of ibrutinib treatment. The J gene is TRBJ2-3, the V gene TRBV18; D is unclear. The CDR3 DNA reads as TGTGCCAGCTCACCATACACAGATACGCAGTATTTT. It specifies CASSPYTDTQYF.